This T cell receptor beta chain was documented in a study of neurological immune-mediated disorders. In its sample, this clonotype was seen many times. The germline V gene encodes CDR1 ENHRY and CDR2 SYGVKD. The V gene lost 3 bases and the J gene lost 3 bases, with 11 bases spanning the gap. This CDR3 region has 14 residues. Synthesis of cDNA was accomplished via 5'RACE employing 10-nucleotide random UMIs. Sequencing runs each yielded over 180 million TCR-beta sequences from 15-18 subjects. MiXCR, run by TCRdb on the 5' RACE reads, gives a single entry per CDR3 protein. The sample carries some 66,000 distinct CDR3 sequences, around 3.3% recorded once.

What was sequenced was PBMCs. This TCR came from a man aged 40-55 years with multiple sclerosis. This chain joins TRBV10-3 and TRBJ2-5, with a weak D call TRBD1 (6 bases). In DNA form, the CDR3 reads TGTGCCATCAGTGAATTGGGGGCGGAAGAGACCCAGTACTTC. Its translation: CAISELGAEETQYF.